This T cell receptor beta chain was sequenced in a study of shared clonotypes between healthy human individuals. About the study: Three plates each covered CD4 naive and memory; CD8 naive two, CD8 memory one.

Study-level findings and limits: Clonotype sharing across donors was expected to vary with sequencing depth. Rarefaction showed that sequencing of sorted subsets was incomplete (despite large depth).

With respect to this clone: Its cognate antigen is unknown.

Data came from immunoSEQ multiplex PCR; TCRdb stores just in-frame clones and leaves some out. This table has about 2.4 million clones, more than 80% appearing once. Germline CDR1 is LGHNT and CDR2 is FRNRAP. V was pared by 2 bases and J by 8 bases, with 12 bases between. CDR3 length: 13 residues. This rearrangement joins TRBV12-5 to TRBJ1-2; a possible D gene is TRBD1 (6 bases). What was sequenced was naive CD4+ T cells sorted from blood. Regarding subset: CD45RA+ positively selected. This receptor was taken from a man younger than 30 in good health. DNA for the CDR3: TGTGCTAGTGGTTTGCTACAGGGAGGAGGCTACACCTTC. It is translated as CASGLLQGGGYTF.